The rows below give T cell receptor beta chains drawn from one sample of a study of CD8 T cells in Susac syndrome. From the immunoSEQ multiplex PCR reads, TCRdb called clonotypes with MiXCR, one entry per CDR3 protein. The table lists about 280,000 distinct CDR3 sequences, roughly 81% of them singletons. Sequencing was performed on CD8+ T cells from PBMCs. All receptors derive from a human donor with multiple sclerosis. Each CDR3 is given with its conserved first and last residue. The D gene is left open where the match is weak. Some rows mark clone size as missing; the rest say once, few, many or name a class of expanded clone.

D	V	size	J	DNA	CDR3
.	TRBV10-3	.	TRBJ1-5	TGTGCCATCAGTGAGTCGCGTGTTTCTCAGGGTAGATTTTGGTTGCCCCAGCATTTT	CAISESRVSQGRFWLPQHF
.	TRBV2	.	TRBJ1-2	TGTGCCATCCGAGGAGGGGATGGCTACACCTTC	CAIRGGDGYTF
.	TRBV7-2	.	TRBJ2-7	TGTGCCAGCAGCCCCGTGGGGGGTTACGAGCAGTACTTC	CASSPVGGYEQYF
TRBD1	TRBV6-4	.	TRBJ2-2	TGTGCCAGCCCCCAGGTGGGACAGGGGGCGACCGGGGAGCTGTTTTTT	CASPQVGQGATGELFF
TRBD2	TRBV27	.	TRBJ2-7	TGTGCCAGCAGTCCCGCTAGCGGGAGTCACGAGCAGTACTTC	CASSPASGSHEQYF
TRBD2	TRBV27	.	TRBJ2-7	TGTGCCAGCCTGGGGAGGGGTGAGCAGTACTTC	CASLGRGEQYF
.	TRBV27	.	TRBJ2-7	TGTGCCAGCAGTCCCTCCGGGGTGCAGGGAACCTACGAGCAGTACTTC	CASSPSGVQGTYEQYF
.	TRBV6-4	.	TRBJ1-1	TGTGCCAGCAGTGACTCGACCCAGGGTTTGAACACTGAAGCTTTCTTT	CASSDSTQGLNTEAFF
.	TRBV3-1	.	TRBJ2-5	TGTGCCAGCAGCCAAGATCGACCCAGCCACCAAGAGACCCAGTACTTC	CASSQDRPSHQETQYF
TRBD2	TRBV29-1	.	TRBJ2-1	TGCAGCGTCCTCAGCGGGAGGGACCATGAGCAGTTCTTC	CSVLSGRDHEQFF
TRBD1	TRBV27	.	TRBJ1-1	TGTGCCAGCAGTCCGGGGACAGGGTGGGACACTGAAGCTTTCTTT	CASSPGTGWDTEAFF
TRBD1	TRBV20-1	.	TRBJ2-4	TGCAGTGCTAGGGACAGGGGGCTGGCGGGAGGGTCGGACATTCAGTACTTC	CSARDRGLAGGSDIQYF
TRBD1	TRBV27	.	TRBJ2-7	TGTGCCAGCAGTGACCAAACCCGGGACAGGGCCTCCTACGAGCAGTACTTC	CASSDQTRDRASYEQYF
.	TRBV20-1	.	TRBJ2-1	TGCAGTGCTAGCTGGCGGGAACGGTACAATGAGCAGTTCTTC	CSASWRERYNEQFF
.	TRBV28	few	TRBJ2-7	TGTGCCAGCAGTAAGATCGGGCGGCGGGAGCAGTACTTC	CASSKIGRREQYF
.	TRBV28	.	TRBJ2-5	TGTGCCAGCAGTTTGGAGGAAAGGTCCGGGACCCAGTACTTC	CASSLEERSGTQYF
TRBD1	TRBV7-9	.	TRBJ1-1	TGTGCCAGCAGCTTAAGCGACAGGGTCGAAGCTTTCTTT	CASSLSDRVEAFF
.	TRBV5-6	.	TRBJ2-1	TGTGCCAGCAGCTTTAGGTTTTCCCGCAATGAGCAGTTCTTC	CASSFRFSRNEQFF
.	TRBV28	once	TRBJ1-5	TGTGCCAGCAGACTTGGGTATCAGCCCCAGCATTTT	CASRLGYQPQHF
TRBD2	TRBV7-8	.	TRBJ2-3	TGTGCCAGCCTCCCACTAGCGGGAGGGCGCGATACGCAGTATTTT	CASLPLAGGRDTQYF
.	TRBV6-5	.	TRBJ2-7	TGTGCCAGCAGTTACTTTGTGGCAGACGAGCAGTACTTC	CASSYFVADEQYF
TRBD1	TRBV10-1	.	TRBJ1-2	TGCGCCAGCAGTGGGACAGGGGAGAAAGGCTACACCTTC	CASSGTGEKGYTF
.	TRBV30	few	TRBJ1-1	TGTGCCTCATCAGGGAGAACTGAAGCTTTCTTT	CASSGRTEAFF
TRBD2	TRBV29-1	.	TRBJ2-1	TGCAGCGTCGAAGATCCAGCGGGGGTCCCCGGCATCTACAATGAGCAGTTCTTC	CSVEDPAGVPGIYNEQFF
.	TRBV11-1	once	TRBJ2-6	TGTGCCAGCAGCTTAAGGCTCTTGGACTCACCGAGGTTCTGGGCCAACGTCCTGACTTTC	CASSLRLLDSPRFWANVLTF
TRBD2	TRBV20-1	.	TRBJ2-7	TGCAGTGTGGGACTATCCTACTACGAGCAGTACTTC	CSVGLSYYEQYF
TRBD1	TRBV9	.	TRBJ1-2	TGTGCCAGCAGCGGAGTTGGGGACAGGGATATGGATCCCCTAGGCTACACCTTC	CASSGVGDRDMDPLGYTF
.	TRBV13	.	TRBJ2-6	TGTGCCAGCAGTCCCGAGGGGGGGGCTGGGGCCAACGTCCTGACTTTC	CASSPEGGAGANVLTF
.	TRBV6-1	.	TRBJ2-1	TGTGCCACGACAGGCGAGCGAAATGAGCAGTTCTTC	CATTGERNEQFF
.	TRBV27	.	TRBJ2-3	TGTGCCAGCAGTTTACGGAGGGCCATAGAGGCAGATACGCAGTATTTT	CASSLRRAIEADTQYF
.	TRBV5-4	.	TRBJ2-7	TGTGCCAGCAGCTTTGCGGCAGCTTACGAGCAGTACTTC	CASSFAAAYEQYF
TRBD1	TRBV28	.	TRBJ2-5	TGTGCCAGCAGAAGACAGGGTTTGGAAGAGACCCAGTACTTC	CASRRQGLEETQYF
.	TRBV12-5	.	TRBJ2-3	TGTGCTAGTGGTTTGGCAGGACTTACAGATACGCAGTATTTT	CASGLAGLTDTQYF
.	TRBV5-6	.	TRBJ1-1	TGTGCCAGCAGCTTGGTCCAAGCTGAAGCTTTCTTT	CASSLVQAEAFF
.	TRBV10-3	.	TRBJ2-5	TGTGCCATCAGTGACCAGCGGACCCAAGAGACCCAGTACTTC	CAISDQRTQETQYF
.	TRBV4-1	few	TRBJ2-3	TGCGCCAGCAGCCAAGGAGAACCCATCCGCACAGATACGCAGTATTTT	CASSQGEPIRTDTQYF
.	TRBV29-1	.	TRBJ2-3	TGCAGCGTTGAGGAGGAGGTGCAGTATTTT	CSVEEEVQYF
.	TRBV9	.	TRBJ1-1	TGTGCCAGCAGCGTAGTGTCAGGGAACACTGAAGCTTTCTTT	CASSVVSGNTEAFF
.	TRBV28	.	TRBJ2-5	TGTGCCAGCAGTTTCGCTGATATCCATGAGATAAGGAAGACCCAGTACTTC	CASSFADIHEIRKTQYF
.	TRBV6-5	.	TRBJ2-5	TGTGCCAGCAGTTATCGACGGCCTGGGGACCAAGAGACCCAGTACTTC	CASSYRRPGDQETQYF
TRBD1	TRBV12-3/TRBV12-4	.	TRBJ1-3	TGTGCCAGCATCGGGACAGGGGGAGGAAACACCATATATTTT	CASIGTGGGNTIYF
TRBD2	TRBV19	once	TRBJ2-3	TGTGCCAGTACTTCCGGGACTAGCGTCGCTAGCACAGATACGCAGTATTTT	CASTSGTSVASTDTQYF
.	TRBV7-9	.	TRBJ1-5	TGTGCCAGCAGCGCCGAGGGGGTGAGGCAGCCCCAGCATTTT	CASSAEGVRQPQHF
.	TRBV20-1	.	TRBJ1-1	TGCAGTGCTTTGGAAAGGCTCCAGGAAGCTTTCTTT	CSALERLQEAFF
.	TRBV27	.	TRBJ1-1	TGTGCCAGTCCCTCGCCCCATACGAACACTGAAGCTTTCTTT	CASPSPHTNTEAFF
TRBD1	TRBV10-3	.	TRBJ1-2	TGTGCCATCAGTGAATTCAAGTCAGCGCAGGGGGAGGATGGCTACACCTTC	CAISEFKSAQGEDGYTF
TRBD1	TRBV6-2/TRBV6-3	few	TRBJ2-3	TGTGCCAGCAGTTACCGGGACAGGAGCACAGATACGCAGTATTTT	CASSYRDRSTDTQYF
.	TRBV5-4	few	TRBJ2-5	TGTGCCAGCAGCTTGCAGGGGGAGACCCAGTACTTC	CASSLQGETQYF
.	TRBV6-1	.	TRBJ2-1	TGTGCCAGCAGTGAGGGGAGCGGGTGGGAGTACAATGAGCAGTTCTTC	CASSEGSGWEYNEQFF
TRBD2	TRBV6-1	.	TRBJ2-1	TGTGCCAGCAGTGATGCTCTAGCGGGAGTTAGGAATGAGCAGTTCTTC	CASSDALAGVRNEQFF
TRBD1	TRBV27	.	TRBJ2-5	TGTGCCAGCAGTTGGGACAGGGGGCAAGAGACCCAGTACTTC	CASSWDRGQETQYF
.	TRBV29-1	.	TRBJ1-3	TGCAGCGTTGATGTGACCGGGGGGCGAGGAAACACCATATATTTT	CSVDVTGGRGNTIYF
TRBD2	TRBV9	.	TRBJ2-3	TGTGCCAGCAGCGAATCGGGGACTAGCGGGGAGATGCAGTATTTT	CASSESGTSGEMQYF